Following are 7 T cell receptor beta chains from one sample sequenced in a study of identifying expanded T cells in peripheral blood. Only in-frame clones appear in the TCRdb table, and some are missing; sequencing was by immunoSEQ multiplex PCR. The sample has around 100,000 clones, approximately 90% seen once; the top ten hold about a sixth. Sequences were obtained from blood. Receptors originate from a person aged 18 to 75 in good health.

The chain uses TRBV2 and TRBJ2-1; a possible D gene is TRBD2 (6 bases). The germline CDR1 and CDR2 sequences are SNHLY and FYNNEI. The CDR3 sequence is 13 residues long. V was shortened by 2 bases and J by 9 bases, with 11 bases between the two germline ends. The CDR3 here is CASSETSPAEQFF. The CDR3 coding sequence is TGTGCCAGCAGTGAAACTAGCCCGGCTGAGCAGTTCTTC.

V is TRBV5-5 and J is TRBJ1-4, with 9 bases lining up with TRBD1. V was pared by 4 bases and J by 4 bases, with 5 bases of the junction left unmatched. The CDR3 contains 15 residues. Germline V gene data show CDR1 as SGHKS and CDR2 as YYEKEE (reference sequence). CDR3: CASSPRQGGNEKLFF. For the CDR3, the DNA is TGTGCCAGCAGCCCCCGACAGGGGGGTAATGAAAAACTGTTTTTT.

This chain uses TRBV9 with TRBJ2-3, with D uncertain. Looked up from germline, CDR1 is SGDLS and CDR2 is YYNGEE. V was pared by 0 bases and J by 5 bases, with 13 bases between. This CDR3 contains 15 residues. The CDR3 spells CASSVVGVVGDTQYF. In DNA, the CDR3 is TGTGCCAGCAGCGTAGTTGGGGTTGTTGGAGATACGCAGTATTTT.

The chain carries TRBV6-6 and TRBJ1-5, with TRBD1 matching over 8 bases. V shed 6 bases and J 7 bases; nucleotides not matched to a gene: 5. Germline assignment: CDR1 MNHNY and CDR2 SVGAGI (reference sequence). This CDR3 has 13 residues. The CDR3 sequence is CASSDRGEQPQHF. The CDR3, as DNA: TGTGCCAGCAGCGACAGGGGAGAACAGCCCCAGCATTTT.

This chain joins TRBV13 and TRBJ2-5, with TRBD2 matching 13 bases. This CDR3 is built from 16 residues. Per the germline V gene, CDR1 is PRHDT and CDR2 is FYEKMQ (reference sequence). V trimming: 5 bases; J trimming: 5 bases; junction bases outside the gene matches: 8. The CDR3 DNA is TGTGCCAGCAGCCCGGGACTAGCGGGGCCCCGGGAGACCCAGTACTTC. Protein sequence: CASSPGLAGPRETQYF.

This CDR3 is CASSLGSSRWETQYF. The CDR3 region has the DNA TGTGCCAGCAGCTTAGGTTCTAGCCGGTGGGAGACCCAGTACTTC. The V gene is TRBV7-7, the J gene TRBJ2-5; possibly TRBD2 for D (5 bases). This CDR3 comprises 15 residues. The V end was cut by 1 base, the J end by 5 bases, with 14 bases between. Germline V gives CDR1 SSHAT, CDR2 FNYEAQ (reference sequence). Full variable domain (remainder filled in from reference TRBV7-7 and TRBJ2-5): GAGVSQSPRYKVTKRGQDVTLRCDPISSHATLYWYQQALGQGPEFLTYFNYEAQPDKSGLPSDRFSAERPEGSISTLTIQRTEQRDSAMYRCASSLGSSRWETQYFGPGTRLLVL.

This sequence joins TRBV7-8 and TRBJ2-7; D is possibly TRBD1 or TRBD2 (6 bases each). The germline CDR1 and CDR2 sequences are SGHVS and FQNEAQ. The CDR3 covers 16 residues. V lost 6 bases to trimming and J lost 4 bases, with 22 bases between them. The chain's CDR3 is CASRQGGAGLWYEQYF. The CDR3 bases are TGTGCCAGCAGACAGGGCGGGGCAGGTTTGTGGTACGAGCAGTACTTC.